This entry is about one T cell receptor beta chain. This sample is part of a study of identical twins. CDR1 and CDR2 from the germline V gene are KGHDR and SFDVKD. The ends were cut back, 1 base at V and 11 bases at J, with 11 bases in the middle. CDR3 length: 13 residues. From the 5' RACE reads, TCRdb called clonotypes with MiXCR, one entry per CDR3 protein. The data contain about 890,000 distinct CDR3 sequences, around an eighth of them singletons. These data were also filed under a second study, of yellow fever vaccine responses in identical twins. From that paper: Twins' vaccine T cell responses reportedly seemed partly convergent and partly personalized.

Sequences were obtained from PBMCs. V and J are TRBV24-1 and TRBJ2-1; D is unresolved. The TCR originated in a woman aged 18-29 years in good health. CDR3 in DNA: TGTGCCACCAGTGATTTAGACCCCCCCAAGCAGTTCTTC. Amino acid sequence: CATSDLDPPKQFF.